A single sample is the source of the 26 T cell receptor beta chains below, sequenced in a study of blood T cell repertoires in COVID-19. Using immunoSEQ multiplex PCR, the repertoire was profiled, and TCRdb retains in-frame clones only, with some absent. The sample lists 200,000 to 300,000 clones, around 89% occurring once. Sequencing input: PBMCs or T cells enriched from blood (not recorded which). These receptors were collected from a man aged 40-49 years who had recovered from COVID-19.

V usage is TRBV27 and J usage is TRBJ2-1; 14 bases fit TRBD2. The ends lost 6 bases at V and 1 base at J; junction bases unmatched: 5. The CDR3 has 17 amino acids. The germline V gene encodes CDR1 MNHEY and CDR2 SMNVEV (reference sequence). The CDR3 DNA follows: TGTGCCAGCAGCCTGCGACTAGCGGGAGGGTCCTACAATGAGCAGTTCTTC. This encodes CASSLRLAGGSYNEQFF.

The genes are TRBV12-5 and TRBJ1-1; possible D gene TRBD1, 6 bases. This CDR3 is 12 amino acids long. CDR1 is LGHNT and CDR2 is FRNRAP in the germline V gene. V lost 6 bases and J 9 bases, leaving 14 bases between the germline ends. The CDR3 DNA reads TGTGCTAGTGGCCCCCGACAGGCAAAAGCTTTCTTT. Translated: CASGPRQAKAFF.

The V call is TRBV27, the J call TRBJ2-7; possible D gene TRBD2, 6 bases. V lost 2 bases, J lost 1 base, and 21 bases lay in between. The V gene's germline CDR1 is MNHEY and CDR2 SMNVEV (reference sequence). This CDR3 region has 18 residues. The CDR3 here is CASSLPPPTGGASYEQYF. The CDR3 bases are TGTGCCAGCAGTTTACCCCCACCCACCGGAGGGGCGTCCTACGAGCAGTACTTC.

The chain has TRBV2 and TRBJ2-1; D is ambiguous. The CDR3 is 16 residues long. Trimming cost V 6 bases and J 0 bases, with 15 bases left between them. Germline V gene data show CDR1 as SNHLY and CDR2 as FYNNEI. The chain's CDR3 is CASSSFLEDSYNEQFF. For the CDR3, the DNA is TGTGCCAGCAGCTCTTTTCTAGAAGACTCCTACAATGAGCAGTTCTTC.

The chain is built from TRBV5-6 and TRBJ2-7; D might be TRBD1 (6 bases). Trimming removed 5 bases at V and 0 bases at J, with 9 bases between. Per the germline V gene, CDR1 is SGHDT and CDR2 is YYEEEE. The CDR3 totals 13 residues. Here the CDR3 reads CASRQGLSYEQYF. DNA of the CDR3: TGTGCCAGCAGACAGGGTCTCTCCTACGAGCAGTACTTC.

The rearrangement joins TRBV6-6 to TRBJ2-1; 7 bases match TRBD1. J was trimmed by 2 bases and V by 5 bases; bases with no gene match: 6. Germline V gene data show CDR1 as MNHNY and CDR2 as SVGAGI (reference sequence). CDR3 length: 15 amino acids. The CDR3 protein is CASSRSGGAYNEQFF. CDR3 nucleotide sequence: TGTGCCAGCAGTCGATCAGGGGGAGCCTACAATGAGCAGTTCTTC.

In this sample, this clone turned up once. The chain employs TRBV24-1 and TRBJ2-1, with D possibly being TRBD2 (5 bases). Trimming removed 1 base at V and 7 bases at J, with 16 bases between. Germline V gives CDR1 KGHDR, CDR2 SFDVKD. The CDR3 contains 16 residues. CDR3 amino acids: CATSDFSLGGFNEQFF. In DNA, the CDR3 is TGTGCCACCAGTGATTTTTCCTTAGGCGGGTTTAATGAGCAGTTCTTC.

V usage is TRBV7-9 and J usage is TRBJ1-2; TRBD1 is a possible D gene (6 bases). V lost 2 bases and J lost 3, with 13 bases in between. The CDR3 spans 15 residues. Germline lookup yields CDR1 SEHNR and CDR2 FQNEAQ (reference sequence). Written as DNA, the CDR3 is TGTGCCAGCAGCTTACAGGATCAGGGGTACTATGGCTACACCTTC. It specifies CASSLQDQGYYGYTF.

The J gene is TRBJ1-2, the V gene TRBV2, with 8 nucleotides matching TRBD1. Germline V gene sequence: CDR1 SNHLY, CDR2 FYNNEI. The trim removed 7 bases at V and 8 bases at J, leaving 18 bases unmatched. CDR3 length equals 16 residues. The DNA for the CDR3 is TGTGCCAGCATGGGTATGGGGACCCTCAGGGGGCAAGGCTACACCTTC. This codes for CASMGMGTLRGQGYTF.

This chain links TRBV7-3 with TRBJ1-6; maybe TRBD1 (5 bases). The germline V gene has CDR1 SGHTA and CDR2 FQGTGA. Trimming removed 5 bases from V and 4 bases from J, with 9 bases in between. This CDR3 has 14 amino acids. DNA of the CDR3: TGTGCCAGCAGCAAGGACATATATAATTCACCCCTCCACTTT. It is translated as CASSKDIYNSPLHF. Full variable domain (outside the CDR3, taken from reference TRBV7-3 and TRBJ1-6): GAGVSQTPSNKVTEKGKYVELRCDPISGHTALYWYRQSLGQGPEFLIYFQGTGAADDSGLPNDRFFAVRPEGSVSTLKIQRTERGDSAVYLCASSKDIYNSPLHFGNGTRLTVT.

V gene TRBV10-3 combines with J gene TRBJ1-1, with D tentatively TRBD1 (6 bases). V was clipped by 3 bases and J by 10 bases, with 15 bases between them. In germline, CDR1 is ENHRY, CDR2 SYGVKD. CDR3 length: 13 amino acids. CDR3 DNA sequence: TGTGCCATCAGTGAACAGGGAGAAGGTTCAGCTTTCTTT. It specifies CAISEQGEGSAFF.

This chain connects TRBV4-3 to TRBJ2-1; 10 bases are a match to TRBD1. V trimming: 1 base; J trimming: 6 bases; junction bases outside the gene matches: 3. Germline assignment: CDR1 LGHNA and CDR2 YSLEER. This CDR3 has 15 amino acids. The CDR3 DNA reads as TGCGCCAGCAGCCAAGGCGGGACAGGGGCCAATGAGCAGTTCTTC. Protein: CASSQGGTGANEQFF.

V usage is TRBV7-9 and J usage is TRBJ1-1, with D maybe TRBD1 (6 bases). CDR3 length: 17 amino acids. CDR1 and CDR2 from the germline V gene are SEHNR and FQNEAQ (reference sequence). V was cut by 10 bases and J by 1 base, with 25 bases left in between. In nucleotides, the CDR3 is TGTGCCAAATATCCAGTAACAGGGTCAGGTAGGAACACTGAAGCTTTCTTT. It translates to CAKYPVTGSGRNTEAFF. Supplemented by reference TRBV7-9 and TRBJ1-1, the full variable domain reads DTGVSQNPRHKITKRGQNVTFRCDPISEHNRLYWYRQTLGQGPEFLTYFQNEAQLEKSRLLSDRFSAERPKGSFSTLEIQRTEQGDSAMYLCAKYPVTGSGRNTEAFFGQGTRLTVV.

The V call is TRBV19, the J call TRBJ2-7; 9 bases map to TRBD2. The V gene end was trimmed by 4 bases and the J gene end by 2 bases; junction bases not matched to a gene: 15. The CDR3 loop spans 18 amino acids. Looked up from germline, CDR1 is LNHDA and CDR2 is SQIVND (reference sequence). The CDR3 is CASSNPRWREGVTYEQYF. CDR3 DNA sequence: TGTGCCAGTAGTAACCCACGCTGGCGGGAGGGTGTAACCTACGAGCAGTACTTC.

The rearrangement links TRBV7-9 to TRBJ1-6; a possible D gene is TRBD1 (6 bases). This CDR3 region has 16 residues. Between the trimmed V and J ends, which lost 5 bases and 5 bases, there was a span of 16 bases. Germline lookup yields CDR1 SEHNR and CDR2 FQNEAQ (reference sequence). The CDR3 sequence is CASSEKTGANNSPLHF. The CDR3 nucleotides read TGTGCCAGCAGCGAGAAGACAGGAGCAAATAATTCACCCCTCCACTTT.

This clone appeared a single time. The chain employs TRBV29-1 and TRBJ1-3; D remains unclear. Trimming cost V 4 bases and J 1 base, with 11 bases left between them. The CDR3 sequence is 14 residues long. Germline V gene data show CDR1 as SQVTM and CDR2 as ANQGSEA. The DNA for the CDR3 is TGCAGCGTTGTTTCTGCCGGGTCTGGAAACACCATATATTTT. It encodes CSVVSAGSGNTIYF.

This chain links TRBV10-3 with TRBJ2-2; TRBD2 matches at 7 bases. Germline assignment: CDR1 ENHRY and CDR2 SYGVKD. The CDR3 spans 16 residues. Germline trimming cut 8 bases from V and 6 bases from J; bases unmatched to any gene: 15. The CDR3 here is CAISQDSGSISGELFF. CDR3 nucleotides: TGTGCCATCTCTCAGGATAGCGGGTCTATATCCGGGGAGCTGTTTTTT.

This chain links TRBV27 with TRBJ2-7; 10 bases align to TRBD1. V lost 1 base and J lost 3; bases outside the gene matches: 12. Germline values: CDR1 MNHEY, CDR2 SMNVEV (reference sequence). This CDR3 region has 18 residues. The chain's CDR3 is CASSLLRTGGNLYYEQYF. In nucleotides, the CDR3 is TGTGCCAGCAGTTTATTGAGGACAGGGGGAAACCTTTACTACGAGCAGTACTTC.

This clone was counted a single time. J is TRBJ2-3 and V is TRBV12-5, with 8 bases identical to TRBD2. V lost 8 bases to trimming and J lost 3 bases; unmatched junction nucleotides: 10. Germline lookup yields CDR1 LGHNT and CDR2 FRNRAP. CDR3 length: 15 residues. This CDR3 reads CASLSGGRYTDTQYF. Written as DNA, the CDR3 is TGTGCTAGTCTTAGTGGCGGGAGGTATACAGATACGCAGTATTTT.

The rearrangement joins TRBV5-1 to TRBJ2-1, with a weak D call TRBD2 (6 bases). CDR1 is SGHRS, CDR2 YFSETQ, per germline. Trimming removed 2 bases at V and 7 bases at J, with 7 bases between. The CDR3 runs 12 residues. CDR3 region: CASSFAGNEQFF. CDR3 in DNA: TGCGCCAGCAGCTTTGCGGGGAATGAGCAGTTCTTC.

This chain links TRBV7-2 with TRBJ2-7, with 10 positions matching TRBD2. The germline CDR1 and CDR2 sequences are SGHTA and FQGNSA. There are 18 residues in the CDR3. V shed 1 base and J 7 bases; nucleotides not matched to a gene: 16. CDR3 sequence reads: CASSLGTSGFITVGEQYF. The CDR3 bases are TGTGCCAGCAGCTTAGGGACTAGCGGCTTCATTACGGTTGGTGAGCAGTACTTC.

The rearrangement joins TRBV11-3 to TRBJ1-2; weak D call: TRBD1 (6 bases). This CDR3 has 14 amino acids. V lost 5 bases to trimming and J lost 5 bases, with 15 bases between them. CDR1 is SGHNT and CDR2 is YENEEA in the germline V gene. The CDR3: CASSPTMTGYGYTF. As DNA, the CDR3 is TGTGCCAGCAGCCCAACAATGACAGGTTATGGCTACACCTTC. Full variable domain (outside the CDR3, taken from reference TRBV11-3 and TRBJ1-2): EAGVVQSPRYKIIEKKQPVAFWCNPISGHNTLYWYLQNLGQGPELLIRYENEEAVDDSQLPKDRFSAERLKGVDSTLKIQPAELGDSAVYLCASSPTMTGYGYTFGSGTRLTVV.

V gene TRBV6-5 combines with J gene TRBJ2-2; TRBD1 might be the D (6 bases). Germline lookup yields CDR1 MNHEY and CDR2 SVGAGI. Trimming took 4 bases from V and 3 from J, leaving 12 bases between them. There are 15 residues in the CDR3. The CDR3 DNA is TGTGCCAGCAGTTTGAACAGGGATCACACCGGGGAGCTGTTTTTT. It specifies CASSLNRDHTGELFF.

J is TRBJ1-3 and V is TRBV18, with D hard to call. From germline, CDR1 is KGHSH and CDR2 LQKENI. V was pared by 2 bases and J by 2 bases, with 10 bases between. This CDR3 contains 15 residues. The CDR3 DNA sequence: TGTGCCAGCTCACCAGAAGGGAGGGCTGGAAACACCATATATTTT. It is translated as CASSPEGRAGNTIYF.

The chain joins TRBV4-1 to TRBJ1-6, with 8 bases lining up with TRBD1. The CDR3 contains 17 residues. Per the germline V gene, CDR1 is MGHRA and CDR2 is YSYEKL. With V trimmed by 3 bases and J by 10 bases, 14 bases remained unmatched. This CDR3 reads CASSQIKYRGQGSPLHF. CDR3 nucleotides: TGCGCCAGCAGCCAGATCAAATACCGAGGACAGGGATCACCCCTCCACTTT.

This clone was detected a few times. The CDR3 sequence: CASSRTGFSYGYTF. The CDR3 nucleotides are TGTGCCAGCAGCCGGACAGGGTTCAGCTATGGCTACACCTTC. The V call is TRBV5-4, the J call TRBJ1-2, with TRBD1 matching 8 bases. The germline CDR1 and CDR2 sequences are SGHNT and YYREEE (reference sequence). This CDR3 contains 14 residues. The junction had 6 bases not matched to a gene; V was cut back by 4 bases and J by 4 bases.